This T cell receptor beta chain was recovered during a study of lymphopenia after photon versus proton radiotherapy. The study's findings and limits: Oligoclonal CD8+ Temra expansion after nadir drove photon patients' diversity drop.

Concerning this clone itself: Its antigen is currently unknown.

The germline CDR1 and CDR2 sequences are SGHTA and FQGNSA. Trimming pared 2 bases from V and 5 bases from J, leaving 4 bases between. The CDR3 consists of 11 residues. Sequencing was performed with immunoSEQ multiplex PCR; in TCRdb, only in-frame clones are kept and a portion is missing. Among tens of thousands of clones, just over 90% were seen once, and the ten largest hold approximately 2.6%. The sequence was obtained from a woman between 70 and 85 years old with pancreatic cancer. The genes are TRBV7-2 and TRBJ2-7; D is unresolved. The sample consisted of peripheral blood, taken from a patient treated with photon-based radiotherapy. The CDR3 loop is CASSLSHEQYF. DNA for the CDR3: TGTGCCAGCAGCTTATCACACGAGCAGTACTTC.